These T cell receptor beta chains were read from a single sample in a study of cytomegalovirus exposure and HLA in healthy donors. The protocol was immunoSEQ multiplex PCR, while the TCRdb copy is restricted to in-frame clones and leaves out a portion. The sample contains 180,000 or so clones, under 90% of which appear only once. Material: PBMCs. The origin of the receptors is a boy aged 2 to 9 in good health and CMV-seronegative. Each CDR3 is given with its conserved first and last residue. Fields, in order: V gene, J gene, D gene, clone size, CDR3 DNA, CDR3 protein. D genes are given only for firm matches. Not every row has a clone size; where given, it reads once, few, many or a size class.

v_gene: TRBV4-2; j_gene: TRBJ1-1; d_gene: TRBD1; abundance: few; CDR3nt: TGTGCCAGCAGCCAAAGACAGGGGATGAACACTGAAGCTTTCTTT; CDR3aa: CASSQRQGMNTEAFF
v_gene: TRBV18; j_gene: TRBJ1-5; d_gene: TRBD1; abundance: -; CDR3nt: TGTGCCAGCTCACCGTCATCCGGACAGGAACAGCCCCAGCATTTT; CDR3aa: CASSPSSGQEQPQHF
v_gene: TRBV9; j_gene: TRBJ2-5; d_gene: -; abundance: -; CDR3nt: TGTGCCAGCAGCGTACTGGCGGGGATTGGGGAGACCCAGTACTTC; CDR3aa: CASSVLAGIGETQYF
v_gene: TRBV5-4; j_gene: TRBJ2-3; d_gene: TRBD2; abundance: -; CDR3nt: TGTGCCAGCAGGCCGGGGCGGGGGGCCCGGATCACAGATACGCAGTATTTT; CDR3aa: CASRPGRGARITDTQYF
v_gene: TRBV29-1; j_gene: TRBJ2-5; d_gene: TRBD2; abundance: -; CDR3nt: TGCAGCGTTAGCGGGGGACGGAGGTTGGAGGGAGAGACCCAGTACTTC; CDR3aa: CSVSGGRRLEGETQYF
v_gene: TRBV4-1; j_gene: TRBJ2-1; d_gene: -; abundance: -; CDR3nt: TGCGCCAGCAGCCCGGCGGCAGGGGCGTATGAGCAGTTCTTC; CDR3aa: CASSPAAGAYEQFF
v_gene: TRBV7-9; j_gene: TRBJ1-1; d_gene: -; abundance: once; CDR3nt: TGTGCCAGCAGCTTAAGTACCGGGGGGGCTGAAGCTTTCTTT; CDR3aa: CASSLSTGGAEAFF
v_gene: TRBV11-1; j_gene: TRBJ2-3; d_gene: -; abundance: -; CDR3nt: TGTGCCAGCAGGTCCTCTAACTTTCGAAGCACAGATACGCAGTATTTT; CDR3aa: CASRSSNFRSTDTQYF
v_gene: TRBV2; j_gene: TRBJ2-3; d_gene: TRBD2; abundance: -; CDR3nt: TGTGCCAGCAGGACTAGCGGAAGCACAGATACGCAGTATTTT; CDR3aa: CASRTSGSTDTQYF
v_gene: TRBV7-8; j_gene: TRBJ1-1; d_gene: TRBD1; abundance: -; CDR3nt: TGTGCCAGCAGCTTAGAGACAGGGGGGAACACTGAAGCTTTCTTT; CDR3aa: CASSLETGGNTEAFF
v_gene: TRBV6-1; j_gene: TRBJ1-6; d_gene: TRBD1; abundance: few; CDR3nt: TGTGCCAGCGAACCGGGACAGGGTAGAGAATCACCCCTCCACTTT; CDR3aa: CASEPGQGRESPLHF
v_gene: TRBV5-1; j_gene: TRBJ1-6; d_gene: TRBD1; abundance: -; CDR3nt: TGCGCCAGCAGCTCCGAACAGGGGTACTATAATTCACCCCTCCACTTT; CDR3aa: CASSSEQGYYNSPLHF
v_gene: TRBV5-1; j_gene: TRBJ1-6; d_gene: -; abundance: few; CDR3nt: TGCGCCAGCAGCTTGGAGGGGATGGGGAATTCACCCCTCCACTTT; CDR3aa: CASSLEGMGNSPLHF
v_gene: TRBV4-2; j_gene: TRBJ1-4; d_gene: -; abundance: -; CDR3nt: TGTGCCAGCAGCCGAGACGGGGCAACTAATGAAAAACTGTTTTTT; CDR3aa: CASSRDGATNEKLFF
v_gene: TRBV7-9; j_gene: TRBJ1-6; d_gene: -; abundance: -; CDR3nt: TGTGCCAGCAGCTTAGTAGCAGGGGATAATTCACCCCTCCACTTT; CDR3aa: CASSLVAGDNSPLHF
v_gene: TRBV5-4; j_gene: TRBJ2-5; d_gene: -; abundance: -; CDR3nt: TGTGCCAGCAGCCCGAGTGCACAAGAGACCCAGTACTTC; CDR3aa: CASSPSAQETQYF
v_gene: TRBV19; j_gene: TRBJ1-5; d_gene: TRBD1; abundance: -; CDR3nt: TGTGCCAGTACCTCGCCGGGACAGGGCGGACAGCCCCAGCATTTT; CDR3aa: CASTSPGQGGQPQHF
v_gene: TRBV6-5; j_gene: TRBJ1-1; d_gene: -; abundance: -; CDR3nt: TGTGCCAGCAGATCCCCAAACACTGAAGCTTTCTTT; CDR3aa: CASRSPNTEAFF
v_gene: TRBV10-2; j_gene: TRBJ1-2; d_gene: TRBD1; abundance: -; CDR3nt: TGCGCCACCTCCGGACAGGGTCGAGCTTCAGCTAACTATGGCTACACCTTC; CDR3aa: CATSGQGRASANYGYTF
v_gene: TRBV7-2; j_gene: TRBJ2-7; d_gene: -; abundance: once; CDR3nt: TGTGCCAGCAGCTTAGCCCACGGGGGTTCCGAGCAGTACTTC; CDR3aa: CASSLAHGGSEQYF
v_gene: TRBV18; j_gene: TRBJ2-5; d_gene: -; abundance: -; CDR3nt: TGTGCCAGCTCACCACAACGAGAGTTCCAAGAGACCCAGTACTTC; CDR3aa: CASSPQREFQETQYF
v_gene: TRBV10-3; j_gene: TRBJ2-7; d_gene: TRBD2; abundance: few; CDR3nt: TGTGCCACTCGGACTAGCGGGGTGGGATACGAGCAGTACTTC; CDR3aa: CATRTSGVGYEQYF
v_gene: TRBV5-1; j_gene: TRBJ1-1; d_gene: -; abundance: -; CDR3nt: TGCGCCAGCAGCTTGGGGGGGAGGACTGAAGCTTTCTTT; CDR3aa: CASSLGGRTEAFF
v_gene: TRBV27; j_gene: TRBJ2-3; d_gene: -; abundance: -; CDR3nt: TGTGCCAGCAGCAACGCGGGACTCGGGAGACCCACAGATACGCAGTATTTT; CDR3aa: CASSNAGLGRPTDTQYF
v_gene: TRBV27; j_gene: TRBJ2-2; d_gene: TRBD1; abundance: -; CDR3nt: TGTGCCAGCAGTTTATTGGGCACAGGACAGGCCGGGGAGCTGTTTTTT; CDR3aa: CASSLLGTGQAGELFF
v_gene: TRBV5-1; j_gene: TRBJ2-3; d_gene: -; abundance: -; CDR3nt: TGCGCCAGCAGCTTGGTCAGGGTCACAGATACGCAGTATTTT; CDR3aa: CASSLVRVTDTQYF
v_gene: TRBV7-3; j_gene: TRBJ1-1; d_gene: -; abundance: -; CDR3nt: TGTGCCAGCAGCCCACGACCCGGGGGGTTGAACACTGAAGCTTTCTTT; CDR3aa: CASSPRPGGLNTEAFF
v_gene: TRBV19; j_gene: TRBJ1-1; d_gene: -; abundance: -; CDR3nt: TGTGCCAGTAGTATAGTTATTGTGGGGGGCACTGAAGCTTTCTTT; CDR3aa: CASSIVIVGGTEAFF
v_gene: TRBV7-9; j_gene: TRBJ1-1; d_gene: TRBD1; abundance: -; CDR3nt: TGTGCCAGAATGGACAGGCCAAACACTGAAGCTTTCTTT; CDR3aa: CARMDRPNTEAFF
v_gene: TRBV27; j_gene: TRBJ2-7; d_gene: -; abundance: -; CDR3nt: TGTGCCAGCAGTTTATCGTCGAGAGTCTCCTACGAGCAGTACTTC; CDR3aa: CASSLSSRVSYEQYF
v_gene: TRBV4-3; j_gene: TRBJ1-4; d_gene: TRBD1; abundance: -; CDR3nt: TGCGCCAGCAGCCAGGACCGGACAGGGACTAATGAAAAACTGTTTTTT; CDR3aa: CASSQDRTGTNEKLFF
v_gene: TRBV5-8; j_gene: TRBJ1-1; d_gene: -; abundance: -; CDR3nt: TGTGCCAGCAGCCTGACTGGAGGCACTGAAGCTTTCTTT; CDR3aa: CASSLTGGTEAFF
v_gene: TRBV2; j_gene: TRBJ1-2; d_gene: TRBD1; abundance: -; CDR3nt: TGTGCCAGCAGTGAAGACAGGGGGAACTATGGCTACACCTTC; CDR3aa: CASSEDRGNYGYTF
v_gene: TRBV2; j_gene: TRBJ2-1; d_gene: -; abundance: -; CDR3nt: TGTGCCAGCAGTCTTCGGACTCAGAACAATGAGCAGTTCTTC; CDR3aa: CASSLRTQNNEQFF
v_gene: TRBV7-9; j_gene: TRBJ2-7; d_gene: TRBD2; abundance: -; CDR3nt: TGTGCCAGCAGCACCGGGACTAGGGTCATTTACGAGCAGTACTTC; CDR3aa: CASSTGTRVIYEQYF
v_gene: TRBV7-2; j_gene: TRBJ1-2; d_gene: TRBD1; abundance: few; CDR3nt: TGTGCCAGCAGCTGGACAGGGCCCACCTATGGCTACACCTTC; CDR3aa: CASSWTGPTYGYTF
v_gene: TRBV2; j_gene: TRBJ2-7; d_gene: -; abundance: -; CDR3nt: TGTGCCAGCAGTACTAGCCGGGGATCTCTCGAGCAGTACTTC; CDR3aa: CASSTSRGSLEQYF
v_gene: TRBV29-1; j_gene: TRBJ2-7; d_gene: TRBD1; abundance: -; CDR3nt: TGCAGCGTTGACGTTACCGGGACAGGGTTCTACGAGCAGTACTTC; CDR3aa: CSVDVTGTGFYEQYF
v_gene: TRBV5-4; j_gene: TRBJ2-3; d_gene: -; abundance: -; CDR3nt: TGTGCCAGCAGCTTGATAGCGGCCAGCACAGATACGCAGTATTTT; CDR3aa: CASSLIAASTDTQYF
v_gene: TRBV7-9; j_gene: TRBJ1-1; d_gene: -; abundance: -; CDR3nt: TGTGCCAGCAGCTTAAACCTAATTGCTTCCACTGAAGCTTTCTTT; CDR3aa: CASSLNLIASTEAFF
v_gene: TRBV9; j_gene: TRBJ2-5; d_gene: -; abundance: -; CDR3nt: TGTGCCAGCAGCGTAGGCGGGTCGGGCGTGAGAGAGACCCAGTACTTC; CDR3aa: CASSVGGSGVRETQYF
v_gene: TRBV29-1; j_gene: TRBJ2-7; d_gene: -; abundance: -; CDR3nt: TGCAGCGTTGTGGCGGACTCCTACGAGCAGTACTTC; CDR3aa: CSVVADSYEQYF
v_gene: TRBV7-9; j_gene: TRBJ1-1; d_gene: -; abundance: -; CDR3nt: TGTGCCAGCAGCTTGCGGAGTGACACTGAAGCTTTCTTT; CDR3aa: CASSLRSDTEAFF
v_gene: TRBV6-6; j_gene: TRBJ1-4; d_gene: -; abundance: -; CDR3nt: TGTGCCAGCAGTTACCGTCAGAACAGGGTAGGAGAAAAACTGTTTTTT; CDR3aa: CASSYRQNRVGEKLFF
v_gene: TRBV19; j_gene: TRBJ2-1; d_gene: -; abundance: -; CDR3nt: TGTGCCAGTAGTGCCTCACAGGGAGTGGGGCAGTTCTTC; CDR3aa: CASSASQGVGQFF
v_gene: TRBV2; j_gene: TRBJ2-1; d_gene: TRBD2; abundance: -; CDR3nt: TGTGCCAGCAGTGAAGGGACTAGCGGGCGGGGGGAGCAGTTCTTC; CDR3aa: CASSEGTSGRGEQFF
v_gene: TRBV11-2; j_gene: TRBJ2-7; d_gene: TRBD2; abundance: -; CDR3nt: TGTGCCAGCAGTGCGTCAGCGGGAGGTCACTACGAGCAGTACTTC; CDR3aa: CASSASAGGHYEQYF
v_gene: TRBV4-3; j_gene: TRBJ1-1; d_gene: -; abundance: -; CDR3nt: TGCGCCAGCAGCCAAGAAGGGGGTACTGAAGCTTTCTTT; CDR3aa: CASSQEGGTEAFF
v_gene: TRBV5-1; j_gene: TRBJ2-1; d_gene: TRBD2; abundance: -; CDR3nt: TGCGCCAGCAGCTTTAGACTAGCGGGGAACAATGAGCAGTTCTTC; CDR3aa: CASSFRLAGNNEQFF
v_gene: TRBV9; j_gene: TRBJ2-3; d_gene: -; abundance: -; CDR3nt: TGTGCCAGCAGCGTAGTGGCAGGGTACGGCACAGATACGCAGTATTTT; CDR3aa: CASSVVAGYGTDTQYF
v_gene: TRBV11-2; j_gene: TRBJ1-1; d_gene: TRBD1; abundance: -; CDR3nt: TGTGCCAGCAGCCACGGGACAGGGGGCTCGAACACTGAAGCTTTCTTT; CDR3aa: CASSHGTGGSNTEAFF
v_gene: TRBV5-1; j_gene: TRBJ2-7; d_gene: -; abundance: -; CDR3nt: TGCGCCAGCAGCTTGTTTTATGAGGGAGGCGAGCAGTACTTC; CDR3aa: CASSLFYEGGEQYF
v_gene: TRBV11-2; j_gene: TRBJ2-7; d_gene: -; abundance: once; CDR3nt: TGTGCCAGCAGCTTAGTCAGGGGTGGTTACGAGCAGTACTTC; CDR3aa: CASSLVRGGYEQYF
v_gene: TRBV18; j_gene: TRBJ2-1; d_gene: -; abundance: -; CDR3nt: TGTGCCAGCTCACCCAATCACGGGGCCTACAATGAGCAGTTCTTC; CDR3aa: CASSPNHGAYNEQFF
v_gene: TRBV7-2; j_gene: TRBJ2-4; d_gene: TRBD2; abundance: -; CDR3nt: TGTGCCAGCAGCCACTCACTAGCGGGGGGGATCTTAGCCAAAAACATTCAGTACTTC; CDR3aa: CASSHSLAGGILAKNIQYF
v_gene: TRBV7-2; j_gene: TRBJ1-2; d_gene: TRBD1; abundance: -; CDR3nt: TGTGCCAGCAGCTTAATATCTCGGGGACAGGGGTTTGATGGCTACACCTTC; CDR3aa: CASSLISRGQGFDGYTF
v_gene: TRBV10-3; j_gene: TRBJ1-5; d_gene: -; abundance: few; CDR3nt: TGTGCCATCAGTGCGCGAGATAGCAATCAGCCCCAGCATTTT; CDR3aa: CAISARDSNQPQHF